The entry that follows covers one T cell receptor (beta chain) sequence. Its cognate antigen has yet to be identified. No qualities accompany the bases; no much larger clone lies one base away. The data were produced on an Illumina HiSeq 1500. The public reads were run again by TCRdb, first through fastp at Q25 and then through MiXCR, and only productive beta chains were kept. Under each unique CDR3 protein, matching rows form one entry showing the most common genes and DNA. Here the sample has 300,000 to 400,000 distinct CDR3 sequences; 20% to 25% occur a single time. Less than 15% of the sample comes from the top ten. The treatment or condition label, as the study defines it: in vitro stimulation with specific CMV peptide epitopes to enrich CMV-specific T cells. The sample is drawn from a study of T cell repertoires in cytomegalovirus infection (dated by TCRdb to between 2017 and 2020). Regarding the study in general: Peptide stimulations targeted recently identified HLA-C-restricted CMV epitopes, whose presentation resists viral immunomodulation, together with well-studied HLA-B-restricted epitopes. Donor HLA type was relevant to the analysis, because carriage of CMV infection together with the matching HLA type was indicated by public TCR beta signatures.

Here is what the overall study found, with its caveats: In both this cohort and an independent approximately 370-donor cohort, the cumulative frequency of public TCR beta family members distinguished carriers of CMV infection plus the relevant HLA type. The ex vivo response was dominated by HLA-C-restricted CMV-specific TCR beta clonotypes, which also provided the single most frequent clonotype in two of eight donors.

Sequences were derived from cultured PBMCs, sampled from culture after CMV antigen stimulation. The clonotype was recovered from a human donor in good health (CMV status not recorded). Some clones in this sample may be carry-over from other donors' samples.

The CDR3 reads as follows: CSVPGGWVGSPEAFF. The bases are TGCAGCGTCCCTGGGGGGTGGGTCGGGAGCCCTGAAGCTTTCTTT. The chain couples TRBV29-1 to TRBJ1-1; the D gene is perhaps TRBD1, from 5 matching bases. Its CDR3 holds 15 amino acids, cysteine through phenylalanine. The only DNA kept is the CDR3, 45 bases in frame from the first base. Looking up the germline V gene yields CDR1 SQVTM and CDR2 ANQGSEA. V was cut back by 6 bases and J by 6 bases, leaving a gap of 23 bases between them.